The 24 T cell receptor beta chains below come from one sample, sequenced in a study of long-term antiretroviral therapy in people with HIV. Assay version v3.0 of immunoSEQ was used, and it was run at survey level. Produced via immunoSEQ multiplex PCR; TCRdb's table is partial and in-frame only. The data contain 25,000 to 30,000 clones, 86% of them singletons. Material: unsorted PBMCs, obtained approximately 2.6 years after starting antiretroviral therapy. All receptors come from a man aged 35 to 55 with HIV.

The V call is TRBV5-5, the J call TRBJ1-5; the D gene is possibly TRBD1 (6 bases). Germline loops: CDR1 SGHKS, CDR2 YYEKEE (reference sequence). Trimming cost V 3 bases and J 3 bases, with 19 bases left between them. This CDR3 spans 17 amino acids. The CDR3 nucleotides read TGTGCCAGCAGCTCCACCCCGACAGGTACTCCCAATCAGCCCCAGCATTTT. As protein: CASSSTPTGTPNQPQHF. Full variable domain (outside the CDR3, taken from reference TRBV5-5 and TRBJ1-5): DAGVTQSPTHLIKTRGQQVTLRCSPISGHKSVSWYQQVLGQGPQFIFQYYEKEERGRGNFPDRFSARQFPNYSSELNVNALLLGDSALYLCASSSTPTGTPNQPQHFGDGTRLSIL.

The chain is built from TRBV5-1 and TRBJ1-1; D might be TRBD1 (5 bases). Germline V gives CDR1 SGHRS, CDR2 YFSETQ. The CDR3 extends over 12 amino acids. The germline V and J ends were trimmed by 7 bases and 2 bases, with 9 bases remaining between them. The CDR3 loop is CASPRDNTEAFF. The CDR3 nucleotides are TGCGCCAGCCCCCGGGACAACACTGAAGCTTTCTTT.

The chain recombines TRBV19 with TRBJ1-2; weak D call: TRBD1 (5 bases). Germline V gene data show CDR1 as LNHDA and CDR2 as SQIVND (reference sequence). Trimming removed 4 bases from V and 6 bases from J, with 12 bases in between. This CDR3 has 13 amino acids. CDR3 coding DNA: TGTGCCAGTAGTACCCGTAGGGACCATGGCTACACCTTC. The encoded protein is CASSTRRDHGYTF.

J is TRBJ1-1 and V is TRBV6-1, with unresolved D. Trimming took off 2 bases at V and 8 bases at J, with 12 bases between the two ends. Germline CDR1 MNHNS, CDR2 SASEGT. The CDR3 covers 13 residues. The DNA of the CDR3 is TGTGCCAGCAGTGAATTGGCCCGAACAGAAGCTTTCTTT. It codes for CASSELARTEAFF.

This chain connects TRBV7-9 to TRBJ1-1; D call uncertain. This CDR3 is built from 16 residues. Germline V lookup: CDR1 SEHNR, CDR2 FQNEAQ (reference sequence). Trimming removed 0 bases at V and 1 base at J, with 12 bases between. CDR3 in amino acids: CASSLALPGSNTEAFF. The CDR3 DNA follows: TGTGCCAGCAGCTTAGCTCTCCCGGGTTCGAACACTGAAGCTTTCTTT.

This clone appeared once. The V and J genes are TRBV5-6 and TRBJ1-2; 9 positions match TRBD1. J gave up 3 bases and V 4 bases, and 7 bases lay outside the gene matches. This CDR3 has 15 amino acids. Germline CDR1 and CDR2: SGHDT and YYEEEE. The CDR3, as DNA: TGTGCCAGCAGCGTGACCGGGACAGGGTACTATGGCTACACCTTC. Encoded protein: CASSVTGTGYYGYTF.

The CDR3 region is CASSFTEDSAYEQYF. The CDR3 nucleotides are TGTGCCAGCAGTTTTACCGAGGACAGCGCCTACGAGCAGTACTTC. The chain recombines TRBV6-5 with TRBJ2-7; D is possibly TRBD1 (6 bases). Germline-derived CDR1 and CDR2 are MNHEY and SVGAGI. V was trimmed by 4 bases and J by 2 bases, leaving 15 bases between them. CDR3 length: 15 residues.

J is TRBJ1-4 and V is TRBV9; possibly TRBD1 for D (5 bases). From germline, CDR1 is SGDLS and CDR2 YYNGEE. V gave up 4 bases and J gave up 6 bases, with 16 bases separating them. The CDR3 spans 15 residues. Written as DNA, the CDR3 is TGTGCCAGCAGCCTAGAGGGGCAGGGAGATGAAAAACTGTTTTTT. Amino acid sequence: CASSLEGQGDEKLFF.

V gene TRBV7-9 combines with J gene TRBJ2-1; 11 nucleotides match TRBD2. This CDR3 is 17 amino acids long. With 3 bases clipped from V and 0 bases from J, the junction kept 4 bases outside the gene matches. Germline-derived CDR1 and CDR2 are SEHNR and FQNEAQ (reference sequence). The CDR3 DNA reads as TGTGCCAGCAGCTTCCCGACTAGCGGGGACTCCTACAATGAGCAGTTCTTC. As protein: CASSFPTSGDSYNEQFF.

In this sample, this clone turned up once. V usage is TRBV28 and J usage is TRBJ2-7; 8 nucleotides match TRBD1. Germline loops: CDR1 MDHEN, CDR2 SYDVKM. The CDR3 has 18 amino acids. V shed 5 bases, J shed 3 bases, and the junction held 18 bases outside the gene matches. CDR3 nucleotide sequence: TGTGCCAGCAGTCGCCTCGATAGGGCAGGGGGCAAACACTACGAGCAGTACTTC. The encoded protein is CASSRLDRAGGKHYEQYF.

The chain is built from TRBV7-9 and TRBJ1-2; D not certain. V gave up 0 bases and J gave up 4 bases, with 6 bases separating them. The germline gives CDR1 SEHNR, CDR2 FQNEAQ (reference sequence). This CDR3 spans 13 amino acids. The CDR3 spells CASSLAGSYGYTF. The CDR3, as DNA: TGTGCCAGCAGCTTAGCAGGGAGCTATGGCTACACCTTC.

This sequence joins TRBV6-6 and TRBJ1-4; 7 nucleotides line up with TRBD1. V lost 4 bases and J lost 9; bases outside the gene matches: 5. Germline V gives CDR1 MNHNY, CDR2 SVGAGI (reference sequence). This CDR3 is built from 13 residues. CDR3 coding DNA: TGTGCCAGCAGTTTGACAGGGAGCCAAAAACTGTTTTTT. Translating gives CASSLTGSQKLFF.

The chain has TRBV10-3 and TRBJ2-3; 7 nucleotides agree with TRBD2. The CDR3 contains 14 residues. V was clipped by 7 bases and J by 1 base; unmatched bases: 5. CDR1 is ENHRY, CDR2 SYGVKD, per germline. The CDR3, as DNA: TGTGCCATCACGGCGGGAGTCGGCACAGATACGCAGTATTTT. Encoded protein: CAITAGVGTDTQYF.

The chain is built from TRBV25-1 and TRBJ2-1; 9 bases match TRBD1. Germline loops: CDR1 MGHDK, CDR2 SYGVNS. This CDR3 is 13 amino acids long. V dropped 6 bases and J dropped 9; count of bases not matched to a gene: 6. DNA for the CDR3: TGTGCCAGCAGATGGGACAGGGCGAGTGAGCAGTTCTTC. The encoded protein is CASRWDRASEQFF.

This chain uses TRBV2 with TRBJ2-7; TRBD1 agrees at 7 bases. The CDR3 has 14 amino acids. The trim removed 4 bases at V and 4 bases at J, leaving 7 bases unmatched. Germline values: CDR1 SNHLY, CDR2 FYNNEI. The CDR3 DNA follows: TGTGCCAGCAGTGGACGGGGACAGCTATACGAGCAGTACTTC. It specifies CASSGRGQLYEQYF.

In nucleotides, the CDR3 is TGTGCCACCAGCAGAGATTCTAGCGTCTCAGGGACCCAGTACTTC. The encoded protein is CATSRDSSVSGTQYF. This chain joins TRBV15 and TRBJ2-5; tentative D call: TRBD2 (6 bases). Trimming shortened V by 0 bases and J by 7 bases, and 15 bases separated the two germline ends. This CDR3 is built from 15 residues. Germline V gene sequence: CDR1 LNHNV, CDR2 YYDKDF (reference sequence).

The chain joins TRBV27 to TRBJ2-7; 13 nucleotides line up with TRBD2. Germline V gene data show CDR1 as MNHEY and CDR2 as SMNVEV (reference sequence). This CDR3 spans 17 amino acids. After removal of 1 base from V and 5 bases from J, the junction contained 8 bases not matched to a gene. CDR3 amino acids: CASSLYTSGRASNEQYF. CDR3 bases: TGTGCCAGCAGTTTATATACTAGCGGGAGGGCGAGTAACGAGCAGTACTTC.

The chain links TRBV5-4 to TRBJ1-6; TRBD1 agrees at 8 bases. Germline trimming cut 5 bases from V and 11 bases from J; bases unmatched to any gene: 12. Germline CDR1 reads SGHNT; CDR2 reads YYREEE (reference sequence). This CDR3 has 15 residues. CDR3 DNA sequence: TGTGCCAGCAGTTTCGGGACAGGAGAGGTGACACCCCTCCACTTT. Protein product: CASSFGTGEVTPLHF.

This sequence joins TRBV27 and TRBJ2-7; weak D call: TRBD1 (5 bases). Looked up from germline, CDR1 is MNHEY and CDR2 is SMNVEV (reference sequence). The CDR3 covers 14 residues. Trimming cost V 3 bases and J 6 bases, with 15 bases left between them. The CDR3 here is CASSLVAPGIEQYF. The CDR3 region has the DNA TGTGCCAGCAGTTTGGTGGCCCCAGGGATCGAGCAGTACTTC.

The J gene is TRBJ2-5, the V gene TRBV7-2; possible D gene TRBD2, 5 bases. The germline V gene encodes CDR1 SGHTA and CDR2 FQGNSA. The CDR3 consists of 15 residues. Trimming cost V 1 base and J 3 bases, with 12 bases left between them. CDR3 protein: CASSLVTGFKETQYF. CDR3 nucleotides: TGTGCCAGCAGCTTAGTTACGGGGTTCAAAGAGACCCAGTACTTC.

The genes are TRBV10-3 and TRBJ2-2; unclear D gene. This CDR3 has 14 amino acids. Trimming shortened V by 3 bases and J by 4 bases, and 9 bases separated the two germline ends. CDR1 is ENHRY and CDR2 is SYGVKD in the germline V gene. DNA for the CDR3: TGTGCCATCAGTGAAAGACAAACCACCGGGGAGCTGTTTTTT. Protein sequence: CAISERQTTGELFF.

This clone was counted once. The V gene is TRBV19, the J gene TRBJ2-7; 9 positions agree with TRBD1. This CDR3 region has 15 residues. CDR1 is LNHDA, CDR2 SQIVND, per germline (reference sequence). The V segment lost 1 base and the J segment 3 bases; nucleotides outside the gene matches: 4. CDR3 in DNA: TGTGCCAGTAGTATAGCGGGACAGGGAATCTACGAGCAGTACTTC. Encoded protein: CASSIAGQGIYEQYF.

The chain is built from TRBV19 and TRBJ2-2, with 9 bases fitting TRBD2. The germline V gene has CDR1 LNHDA and CDR2 SQIVND (reference sequence). The V gene end was trimmed by 6 bases and the J gene end by 5 bases; junction bases not matched to a gene: 7. This CDR3 has 15 amino acids. The DNA of the CDR3 is TGTGCCAGTAGCCTTAGCGGGAGTTCTACCGGGGAGCTGTTTTTT. Its translation: CASSLSGSSTGELFF. Looking up the rest from reference TRBV19 and TRBJ2-2 gives the full variable domain: DGGITQSPKYLFRKEGQNVTLSCEQNLNHDAMYWYRQDPGQGLRLIYYSQIVNDFQKGDIAEGYSVSREKKESFPLTVTSAQKNPTAFYLCASSLSGSSTGELFFGEGSRLTVL.

The chain couples TRBV28 to TRBJ2-5; D is unresolved. V lost 3 bases and J 5 bases, leaving 10 bases between the germline ends. CDR1 is MDHEN, CDR2 SYDVKM, per germline. The CDR3 totals 13 residues. The chain's CDR3 is CASSFGSVETQYF. Here the CDR3 DNA reads TGTGCCAGCAGTTTTGGGTCCGTGGAGACCCAGTACTTC.